What follows is one TCR beta chain and its context. This specimen belongs to a study of OX40 agonist ivuxolimab in advanced cancers. Clones were sequenced by immunoSEQ multiplex PCR, and TCRdb holds only the in-frame ones, with some missing. The profile shows more than 55,000 clones, around 74% of them singletons. Germline V gives CDR1 MGHDK, CDR2 SYGVNS. V shed 6 bases and J 1 base; nucleotides not matched to a gene: 11. CDR3 length: 16 residues. V and J are TRBV25-1 and TRBJ2-5, with 7 bases that match TRBD1. Source: CD4+ or CD8+ T cells sorted from blood, taken in a trial of the OX40 agonist ivuxolimab. The clonotype originates from an adult with an advanced solid tumor such as melanoma, head and neck, liver or kidney cancer. CDR3 coding DNA: TGTGCCAGCAGAGTTATTACAGGGGCCCGCCAAGAGACCCAGTACTTC. The encoded protein is CASRVITGARQETQYF.